The 20 T cell receptor beta chains in this list originate from one sample, sequenced in a study of blood T cell repertoires in COVID-19. Repertoires were generated with immunoSEQ multiplex PCR, while TCRdb's copy carries only in-frame clones and drops some. The sample shows around 200,000 clones, roughly 80% of them seen only once. The sequenced sample consisted of peripheral blood. These TCRs come from a man aged 25-45 years with active or convalescent COVID-19.

The V call is TRBV5-1, the J call TRBJ2-2, with D hard to call. This CDR3 is 17 amino acids long. Germline V gene sequence: CDR1 SGHRS, CDR2 YFSETQ. V lost 2 bases and J lost 0, with 14 bases in between. The CDR3 loop reads CASSLVPRQANTGELFF. DNA for the CDR3: TGCGCCAGCAGCTTAGTTCCGCGACAAGCGAACACCGGGGAGCTGTTTTTT.

The genes are TRBV14 and TRBJ2-7; TRBD1 matches at 7 bases. In germline, CDR1 is SGHDN, CDR2 FVKESK. There are 14 residues in the CDR3. The trim removed 4 bases at V and 3 bases at J, leaving 6 bases unmatched. The CDR3 loop is CASSLRTGIYEQYF. The CDR3 DNA is TGTGCCAGCAGCCTCCGGACAGGCATCTACGAGCAGTACTTC.

This rearrangement joins TRBV2 to TRBJ1-2; 8 bases align to TRBD1. This CDR3 has 14 residues. V gave up 4 bases and J gave up 7 bases; unmatched junction bases: 8. Germline loops: CDR1 SNHLY, CDR2 FYNNEI. CDR3 in DNA: TGTGCCAGCAGTGGGACAGGGTCCTCTGCTGGCTACACCTTC. It specifies CASSGTGSSAGYTF.

This chain joins TRBV6-1 and TRBJ2-5; D unresolved. Trimming shortened V by 0 bases and J by 7 bases, and 12 bases separated the two germline ends. The CDR3 extends over 14 amino acids. From germline, CDR1 is MNHNS and CDR2 SASEGT. The CDR3 sequence: CASSEAPQSRTQYF. The CDR3 region has the DNA TGTGCCAGCAGTGAAGCCCCTCAATCGAGGACCCAGTACTTC.

This sequence joins TRBV6-1 and TRBJ1-1; weak D call: TRBD1 (5 bases). The CDR3 is 15 residues long. V lost 2 bases and J lost 5, with 15 bases in between. Germline CDR1 reads MNHNS; CDR2 reads SASEGT. The CDR3 DNA reads TGTGCCAGCAGTGAACATGCAGGGAAAAGGACTGAAGCTTTCTTT. Translated, it gives CASSEHAGKRTEAFF.

The V call is TRBV27, the J call TRBJ1-1, with 8 positions matching TRBD1. Per the germline V gene, CDR1 is MNHEY and CDR2 is SMNVEV (reference sequence). The CDR3 spans 14 residues. Trimming cost V 10 bases and J 4 bases; bases outside gene matches: 11. CDR3 in amino acids: CATRGRKGSTEAFF. Here the CDR3 DNA reads TGTGCCACCAGGGGGCGAAAGGGTAGCACTGAAGCTTTCTTT.

The chain combines TRBV27 with TRBJ1-2, with D uncertain. The germline V and J ends were trimmed by 3 bases and 4 bases, with 6 bases remaining between them. CDR3 size: 12 residues. Germline V CDR1 and CDR2: MNHEY, SMNVEV (reference sequence). The CDR3 bases are TGTGCCAGCAGTTTGAACGGCTATGGCTACACCTTC. Protein product: CASSLNGYGYTF.

The rearrangement uses TRBV24-1 and TRBJ2-3; tentatively, D is TRBD2 (6 bases). The germline V and J ends were trimmed by 9 bases and 0 bases, with 15 bases remaining between them. The CDR3 extends over 15 amino acids. CDR1 and CDR2 from the germline V gene are KGHDR and SFDVKD. This chain's CDR3 is CATSRGWGSTDTQYF. The CDR3, as DNA: TGTGCCACCTCCCGGGGGTGGGGGAGCACAGATACGCAGTATTTT.

The chain combines TRBV5-3 with TRBJ1-6; D perhaps matches TRBD1 (6 bases). TRBV5-3 qualifies as an ORF whose function is uncertain. The ends were cut back, 3 bases at V and 2 bases at J, with 18 bases in the middle. The CDR3 has 18 amino acids. CDR3 region: CARSWRQGRRAYNSPLHF. The CDR3 coding sequence is TGTGCCAGAAGCTGGCGGCAGGGGCGTAGGGCCTATAATTCACCCCTCCACTTT.

J is TRBJ1-5 and V is TRBV19; D uncertain. Germline CDR1 LNHDA, CDR2 SQIVND (reference sequence). This CDR3 is built from 14 residues. The V and J ends lost 8 bases and 0 bases respectively, with 11 bases between them. The CDR3 sequence is CASDDMYSNQPQHF. CDR3 DNA sequence: TGTGCCAGTGACGACATGTATAGCAATCAGCCCCAGCATTTT. The variable domain in full, with the rest retrieved from reference TRBV19 and TRBJ1-5, is DGGITQSPKYLFRKEGQNVTLSCEQNLNHDAMYWYRQDPGQGLRLIYYSQIVNDFQKGDIAEGYSVSREKKESFPLTVTSAQKNPTAFYLCASDDMYSNQPQHFGDGTRLSIL.

This chain connects TRBV3-1 (or the pseudogene TRBV3-2) to TRBJ1-2, with 9 bases matching TRBD1. The germline V gene encodes CDR1 LGHDT and CDR2 YNNKEL (reference sequence). The CDR3 spans 15 residues. V lost 0 bases to trimming and J lost 2 bases; unmatched junction nucleotides: 1. CDR3 region: CASSQDGTGNYGYTF. In nucleotides, the CDR3 is TGTGCCAGCAGCCAAGATGGGACAGGGAACTATGGCTACACCTTC.

The chain recombines TRBV5-1 with TRBJ1-1; D possibly corresponds to TRBD1 (5 bases). Per the germline V gene, CDR1 is SGHRS and CDR2 is YFSETQ. The CDR3 extends over 15 amino acids. V shed 0 bases and J shed 1 base, with 10 bases lying between them. The CDR3 sequence: CASSLGLGGNTEAFF. The CDR3 nucleotides are TGCGCCAGCAGCTTGGGACTGGGGGGGAACACTGAAGCTTTCTTT. The entire variable domain, with the rest obtained from reference TRBV5-1 and TRBJ1-1, is as follows: KAGVTQTPRYLIKTRGQQVTLSCSPISGHRSVSWYQQTPGQGLQFLFEYFSETQRNKGNFPGRFSGRQFSNSRSEMNVSTLELGDSALYLCASSLGLGGNTEAFFGQGTRLTVV.

This clone was detected once. The V call is TRBV27, the J call TRBJ2-2; possibly TRBD2 for D (5 bases). The CDR3 has 13 residues. The V end was cut by 8 bases, the J end by 7 bases, with 14 bases between. From germline, CDR1 is MNHEY and CDR2 SMNVEV (reference sequence). The CDR3 loop reads CASGASFFGELFF. CDR3 DNA: TGTGCCAGCGGTGCTAGCTTCTTCGGGGAGCTGTTTTTT.

The V and J genes are TRBV6-5 and TRBJ1-2; TRBD1 is a possible D gene (6 bases). CDR1 and CDR2 from the germline V gene are MNHEY and SVGAGI. CDR3 size: 14 residues. The germline V and J ends were trimmed by 6 bases and 5 bases, with 16 bases remaining between them. CDR3 residues: CASRGGLERYGYTF. In DNA form, the CDR3 reads TGTGCCAGCAGGGGGGGGCTGGAGAGGTATGGCTACACCTTC.

There are a few counts of this clone. The chain is built from TRBV3-1 (or the pseudogene TRBV3-2) and TRBJ1-1; perhaps TRBD1 as D (5 bases). With 4 bases removed from V and 7 bases from J, the gap between germline ends came to 10 bases. Germline V gene data show CDR1 as LGHDT and CDR2 as YNNKEL (reference sequence). The CDR3 extends over 12 amino acids. CDR3 loop: CASSRQGGEAFF. DNA of the CDR3: TGTGCCAGCAGCCGGCAGGGCGGTGAAGCTTTCTTT.

This clone was counted only a few times. This chain uses TRBV5-6 with TRBJ1-2; D perhaps matches TRBD1 (6 bases). CDR3 length equals 15 residues. The V end lost 0 bases, the J end lost 1 base, and 10 bases lay between the germline ends. Germline lookup yields CDR1 SGHDT and CDR2 YYEEEE. For the CDR3, the DNA is TGTGCCAGCAGCTTGGCCGGACAGAATAACTATGGCTACACCTTC. Protein product: CASSLAGQNNYGYTF.

The chain joins TRBV27 to TRBJ2-7, with TRBD1 as a possible D gene (6 bases). V lost 7 bases, J lost 0 bases, and 13 bases lay in between. Germline lookup yields CDR1 MNHEY and CDR2 SMNVEV (reference sequence). The CDR3 has 14 amino acids. The CDR3 DNA is TGTGCCAGCAAGTCGGGACACCTCTCCTACGAGCAGTACGTC. Encoded protein: CASKSGHLSYEQYV.

This sequence joins TRBV27 and TRBJ2-3; maybe TRBD1 (5 bases). This CDR3 comprises 14 residues. The V gene's germline CDR1 is MNHEY and CDR2 SMNVEV (reference sequence). Between the trimmed V and J ends, which lost 5 bases and 3 bases, there was a span of 12 bases. CDR3 sequence (DNA): TGTGCCAGCAGTGGGGCCTACCGAACAGATACGCAGTATTTT. This encodes CASSGAYRTDTQYF.

This chain connects TRBV28 to TRBJ1-3; weak D call: TRBD1 (5 bases). The CDR3 covers 15 residues. CDR1 and CDR2 from the germline V gene are MDHEN and SYDVKM. Trimming took off 3 bases at V and 0 bases at J, with 9 bases between the two ends. The CDR3 is CASSFTGVSGNTIYF. The CDR3 nucleotides read TGTGCCAGCAGTTTTACAGGAGTCTCTGGAAACACCATATATTTT.

This clone was detected only a few times. The J gene is TRBJ2-2, the V gene TRBV10-1; TRBD2 is a possible D gene (5 bases). The germline CDR1 and CDR2 sequences are WNHNN and SYGVQD (reference sequence). The CDR3 is 15 amino acids. With 4 bases removed from V and 6 bases from J, the gap between germline ends came to 15 bases. CDR3 protein: CASSGVGIGSGELFF. The CDR3 DNA is TGCGCCAGCAGTGGAGTCGGGATAGGATCCGGGGAGCTGTTTTTT.